One TCR beta chain is described in this entry. This clonotype was seen at least ten times. Its antigen is unknown. Per-base quality was not reported, and no clone a single base away is much larger than it. The entry originates in a study of identical twins (dated by TCRdb to about 2016). For the wider study: To test whether fetal clonotypes persist, this study deep-sequenced TCR alpha and beta repertoires from monozygotic twins, from unrelated adults of various ages, and from cord blood. To rule out contamination, replicate twin experiments were performed at different times with different library preparation protocols.

From a lookup of the germline V gene (reference sequence), CDR1 and CDR2 are MNHEY and SMNVEV. There are 14 amino acids in the CDR3, from cysteine to phenylalanine inclusive. Only CDR3 DNA remains: 42 bases, in frame from the first base. Cut back by 3 bases and 0 bases, the V and J ends lie 8 bases apart. The library was prepared using 5' RACE. Sequencing took place on an Illumina HiSeq 2000. Template switching introduced a universal primer binding site; the final cDNA contained a unique molecular identifier, enabling accurate counting of TCR cDNA molecules. Specific primers in the conserved constant-segment region were used to synthesize first-strand cDNA for TCR alpha and beta chains. To control for contamination, every cDNA library carried two barcodes: a SMART-Mk sample barcode plus Illumina barcodes. TruSeq adapter sequences, together with Illumina sample barcodes, were added in two successive PCR steps. The TCR alpha and beta cDNA libraries were sequenced on the Illumina HiSeq platform using custom primers. The authors' analysis ran thus. Unique molecular identifiers were extracted from raw reads with MiGEC, and CDR3 positions were determined with MiXCR. For each individual, recombination models were inferred using an EM algorithm with the repgenHMM and IGoR tools. The tcR package in R was used for shared clonotype analysis, with sharing normalized by the product of cloneset sizes. To study raw recombination without the effects of thymic and clonal selection, out-of-frame nonproductive sequences were analyzed. TCRdb itself trimmed the public reads at Q25 with fastp, ran MiXCR and retained productive beta chains. Rows merge per CDR3 protein into single entries with the most common DNA and genes. These V and J calls rely on TCRdb rather than the paper's analysis. This sample has around 240,000 distinct CDR3 sequences in its table, and about 7% of those were observed once. Of the sample, 3% to 4% is held by the ten largest clones.

Here is what the overall study found, with its caveats: Conclusions relied on cross-sectional statistical analysis, since the same donors could not be followed over many years. Out-of-frame TCR alpha sequences shared between twins showed an excess of low generation-probability sequences compared with coincidental sharing between unrelated individuals. Invariant T cells such as MAIT and iNKT could partly confound zero-insertion analyses, though diverse VJ usage argued against this for most clonotypes. In beta out-of-frame sequences, excess twin sharing was weaker, because having fewer shared sequences lowered the signal-to-noise ratio. Fewer insertions were carried by abundant cord blood beta clonotypes; a weaker similar trend was observed in young adult naive repertoires, while no such trend was observed in memory repertoires. Out-of-frame TCR alpha sharing in monozygotic twins was systematically underestimated by recombination models, whereas sharing between unrelated individuals was in agreement with the recombination models.

Every donor was a healthy Caucasian. Three pairs of female monozygotic twins, all aged about 18 to 30 years, made up the twin cohort. Miltenyi CD45RO+ enrichment and human naive T-cell isolation kits were used to isolate memory (CD45RO+) and naive T cells from PBMC. Separately, the same data were catalogued under a study of yellow fever vaccine responses in identical twins. The second investigation adds: According to the authors, in identical twins the way T cells responded to vaccination appeared partly convergent and partly personalized. In identical twins, the study followed T cell clones that responded to the vaccine with precision.

Sequenced sample: memory (CD45RO+) T cells sorted from blood. The cell subset or site label for this specimen denotes: CD45RO+ enriched T cells. This chain is built from TRBV27 and TRBJ1-1; confidence is insufficient to name the D gene. This clonotype originated in a woman younger than 30 in good health. The DNA reads TGTGCCAGCAGTTTTGTAGCGATGAACACTGAAGCTTTCTTT. It encodes CASSFVAMNTEAFF.